The 19 T cell receptor beta chains below were found in one sample sequenced in a study of blood T cell repertoires in COVID-19. The method was immunoSEQ multiplex PCR; TCRdb's version includes in-frame clones alone and lacks a portion of them. In the table there are roughly 260,000 clones, 88% of which are singletons. The specimen sequenced was peripheral blood. The receptors originated from a man aged 60-69 years who had recovered from COVID-19.

CDR3 protein: CASSEARLGAEAFF. CDR3 coding DNA: TGTGCCAGCAGTGAAGCGCGTCTTGGAGCTGAAGCTTTCTTT. The gene calls are TRBV2 and TRBJ1-1; D unclear. CDR1 and CDR2 from the germline V gene are SNHLY and FYNNEI. V lost 0 bases to trimming and J lost 6 bases, with 11 bases between them. This CDR3 is built from 14 residues.

The chain couples TRBV5-1 to TRBJ2-7; 11 bases fit TRBD1. Germline V lookup: CDR1 SGHRS, CDR2 YFSETQ. This CDR3 has 19 amino acids. Trimming took 3 bases from V and 4 from J; bases not matched to a gene: 18. The CDR3 loop reads CASSYGQGALPNQGYEQYF. DNA for the CDR3: TGCGCCAGCAGCTATGGACAGGGGGCACTCCCAAACCAGGGGTACGAGCAGTACTTC.

The V call is TRBV29-1, the J call TRBJ1-2, with D perhaps matching TRBD1 (6 bases). CDR1 and CDR2 from the germline V gene are SQVTM and ANQGSEA. Trimming removed 7 bases at V and 4 bases at J, with 25 bases between. The CDR3 contains 16 residues. In DNA form, the CDR3 reads TGCAGCGCCGCTGGACAGCTGGACCCCGAGGGCTATGGCTACACCTTC. Translation gives CSAAGQLDPEGYGYTF.

V and J are TRBV5-1 and TRBJ1-2, with D maybe TRBD1 (6 bases). The length of the CDR3 is 18 residues. CDR1 and CDR2 (germline): SGHRS, YFSETQ. Deletions cut 0 bases from V and 4 bases from J, with 22 bases between. CDR3 region: CASSLVQGSLRTFYGYTF. CDR3 bases: TGCGCCAGCAGCTTGGTACAGGGTTCTCTCCGGACCTTCTATGGCTACACCTTC.

This chain's CDR3 is CASSQEYEAGAFF. For the CDR3, the DNA is TGCGCCAGCAGCCAAGAATACGAGGCTGGAGCTTTCTTT. The chain links TRBV4-1 to TRBJ1-1, with D unclear. Germline assignment: CDR1 MGHRA and CDR2 YSYEKL. The CDR3 is made up of 13 amino acids. V lost 0 bases, J lost 10 bases, and 12 bases lay in between.

The V and J genes are TRBV4-2 and TRBJ1-2; 8 bases map to TRBD1. J lost 3 bases, V lost 4 bases, and 10 bases had no gene match. The CDR3 length is 16 residues. Germline V gene data show CDR1 as LGHNA and CDR2 as YNFKEQ. The CDR3 here is CASSRSTQGVDYGYTF. CDR3 in DNA: TGTGCCAGCAGCCGCAGTACACAGGGGGTGGACTATGGCTACACCTTC.

V gene TRBV6-5 combines with J gene TRBJ2-1; no definite D call. This CDR3 is built from 15 residues. V gave up 2 bases and J gave up 0 bases, with 8 bases separating them. Germline-derived CDR1 and CDR2 are MNHEY and SVGAGI. The CDR3 sequence is CASSYRRSSYNEQFF. The CDR3 coding sequence is TGTGCCAGCAGTTACCGGCGGAGCTCCTACAATGAGCAGTTCTTC.

The rearrangement joins TRBV4-2 to TRBJ2-6; 7 bases are shared with TRBD1. Germline CDR1 LGHNA, CDR2 YNFKEQ. J was trimmed by 0 bases and V by 2 bases; bases with no gene match: 4. There are 17 residues in the CDR3. DNA of the CDR3: TGTGCCAGCAGCCAAACAGGGGTAGGCTCTGGGGCCAACGTCCTGACTTTC. Translating it yields CASSQTGVGSGANVLTF.

The V call is TRBV5-1, the J call TRBJ2-7; a possible D gene is TRBD2 (5 bases). The CDR3 sequence is 12 residues long. Trimming took 4 bases from V and 6 from J, leaving 11 bases between them. The germline gives CDR1 SGHRS, CDR2 YFSETQ. The CDR3 bases are TGCGCCAGCAGCCGTGGGGAGTCCGAGCAGTACTTC. Amino acid sequence: CASSRGESEQYF.

The chain is built from TRBV6-5 and TRBJ1-2; D unresolved. This CDR3 is 11 amino acids long. Trimming removed 4 bases from V and 8 bases from J, with 8 bases in between. Germline CDR1 reads MNHEY; CDR2 reads SVGAGI. The CDR3 spells CASSSGSGYTF. CDR3 nucleotides: TGTGCCAGCAGTTCGGGGTCCGGCTACACCTTC.

The V and J genes are TRBV5-6 and TRBJ2-7, with a possible D match to TRBD1 (6 bases). Trimming removed 0 bases from V and 0 bases from J, with 13 bases in between. The CDR3 contains 16 residues. Germline assignment: CDR1 SGHDT and CDR2 YYEEEE. CDR3 DNA: TGTGCCAGCAGCTTGGGAGCAACAGGGTCCTCCTACGAGCAGTACTTC. Residues: CASSLGATGSSYEQYF.

V and J are TRBV11-2 and TRBJ2-7; D remains unclear. The germline V gene has CDR1 SGHAT and CDR2 FQNNGV. This CDR3 spans 14 amino acids. Deletions cut 1 base from V and 4 bases from J, with 11 bases between. The CDR3 region is CASSLGSPIYEQYF. Written as DNA, the CDR3 is TGTGCCAGCAGCTTAGGGTCCCCTATTTACGAGCAGTACTTC.

CDR3 loop: CASSSPRVGGGEKLFF. CDR3 bases: TGTGCCAGCAGCTCCCCTCGGGTTGGGGGAGGGGAAAAACTGTTTTTT. The rearrangement uses TRBV13 and TRBJ1-4; tentative D call: TRBD1 (5 bases). V was shortened by 4 bases and J by 8 bases, with 20 bases between the two germline ends. The CDR3 sequence is 16 residues long. Looked up from germline, CDR1 is PRHDT and CDR2 is FYEKMQ (reference sequence).

The genes are TRBV6-6 and TRBJ2-4; possible D gene TRBD1, 6 bases. CDR3 length equals 14 residues. V lost 2 bases, J lost 8 bases, and 13 bases lay in between. Germline V CDR1 and CDR2: MNHNY, SVGAGI (reference sequence). The CDR3 nucleotides are TGTGCCAGCAGTTACGGGACACTTGGAGACATTCAGTACTTC. Translating gives CASSYGTLGDIQYF.

In nucleotides, the CDR3 is TGTGCCAGCAGCTTAGGATTGCAGGGGCGTGAGCAGTTCTTC. It codes for CASSLGLQGREQFF. The chain combines TRBV7-8 with TRBJ2-1; the D gene is possibly TRBD1 (6 bases). The CDR3 covers 14 residues. Germline V gene lookup returns CDR1 SGHVS and CDR2 FQNEAQ. Trimming cost V 1 base and J 9 bases, with 13 bases left between them.

V is TRBV27 and J is TRBJ1-1, with 7 bases identical to TRBD1. The ends lost 0 bases at V and 14 bases at J; junction bases unmatched: 6. Germline CDR1 is MNHEY and CDR2 is SMNVEV (reference sequence). The CDR3 has 12 amino acids. CDR3 sequence reads: CASSLSRDSIFF. CDR3 nucleotides: TGTGCCAGCAGTTTATCCCGGGACAGTATCTTCTTT.

The chain uses TRBV25-1 and TRBJ2-5; 11 bases agree with TRBD2. Germline lookup yields CDR1 MGHDK and CDR2 SYGVNS. The CDR3 consists of 17 residues. Trimming at V came to 2 bases and at J to 5 bases, leaving 10 bases not matched to a gene. CDR3 sequence (DNA): TGTGCCAGCAGTGAAACCCATCTAGCGGGGGGAAGGGAGACCCAGTACTTC. Its translation is CASSETHLAGGRETQYF.

The genes are TRBV6-2 or TRBV6-3 and TRBJ2-7; 7 nucleotides line up with TRBD2. Per the germline V gene, CDR1 is MNHEY and CDR2 is SVGEGT. The junction had 2 bases not matched to a gene; V was cut back by 3 bases and J by 0 bases. The CDR3 is 14 residues long. CDR3 nucleotides: TGTGCCAGCAGTTATGGGAGGGCCTCCTACGAGCAGTACTTC. Translated, it gives CASSYGRASYEQYF.

The V gene is TRBV29-1, the J gene TRBJ1-1; D is uncertain. Germline loops: CDR1 SQVTM, CDR2 ANQGSEA. V lost 7 bases to trimming and J lost 1 base, with 16 bases between them. This CDR3 contains 14 residues. The CDR3 loop is CSAGHNGGNTEAFF. Here the CDR3 DNA reads TGCAGCGCCGGCCACAATGGAGGGAACACTGAAGCTTTCTTT.